This T cell receptor beta chain was recorded in a study of neoadjuvant anti-PD-1 for oral cavity cancer. Produced via immunoSEQ multiplex PCR; TCRdb's table is partial and in-frame only. Among under 85,000 clones listed, roughly four fifths were seen once. There are 16 residues in the CDR3. In germline, CDR1 is LNHDA, CDR2 SQIVND (reference sequence). J lost 5 bases, V lost 5 bases, and 12 bases had no gene match. Sequencing was performed on PBMCs, taken before nivolumab (anti-PD-1) treatment. The receptor's source is a person aged 40 to 85 with oral cavity squamous cell carcinoma. V is TRBV19 and J is TRBJ1-1; 9 bases are a match to TRBD1. Written as DNA, the CDR3 is TGTGCCAGTAGTGGGGGGACAGGGTCAGTGGAAACTGAAGCTTTCTTT. Its translation: CASSGGTGSVETEAFF.